This is a list of T cell receptor beta chains from one sample in a study of CD8+ T cells in alopecia areata. Profiled with immunoSEQ multiplex PCR; TCRdb holds only in-frame clones, not every one. The table has 9,500 to 15,000 clones, 57% seen once. Sequencing used skin. These receptors were collected from a human donor with alopecia areata. CDR3s include the opening cysteine and the closing phenylalanine or tryptophan. The order of the fields is clone size, J gene, D gene, V gene, CDR3 length, CDR3 DNA, CDR3 protein. D genes are given only for firm matches. Clone size is not always given. Where it is, it says once, few, many or a class for expanded clones.

size: few
J: TRBJ2-1
D: NA
V: TRBV29-1
length: 12
DNA: TGCAGCGTTGAAGAAAGGGGTTATGAGCAGTTCTTC
CDR3: CSVEERGYEQFF

size: few
J: TRBJ2-3
D: NA
V: TRBV29-1
length: 13
DNA: TGCAGCGTTGCCCCTACAGGGATTGATACGCAGTATTTT
CDR3: CSVAPTGIDTQYF

size: NA
J: TRBJ2-5
D: NA
V: TRBV7-2
length: 16
DNA: TGTGCCAGCAAGAGTGGGCCTTCAGGCCTTTCGGAGACCCAGTACTTC
CDR3: CASKSGPSGLSETQYF

size: NA
J: TRBJ2-1
D: TRBD2
V: TRBV4-1
length: 16
DNA: TGCGCCAGCAGCCAAAGGACTAGCGGGACCTACAATGAGCAGTTCTTC
CDR3: CASSQRTSGTYNEQFF

size: few
J: TRBJ2-7
D: NA
V: TRBV27
length: 12
DNA: TGTGCCAGCAGTTTAGCAGGTACGAGTCCGTACTTC
CDR3: CASSLAGTSPYF

size: NA
J: TRBJ2-7
D: TRBD1
V: TRBV10-1
length: 14
DNA: TGCGCCAGCAGCCAGGGACAGGGGGTGCGCGAGCAGTACTTC
CDR3: CASSQGQGVREQYF

size: NA
J: TRBJ1-1
D: NA
V: TRBV27
length: 13
DNA: TGTGCCAGCAGTTTTAGTCCCAACACTGAAGCTTTCTTT
CDR3: CASSFSPNTEAFF

size: few
J: TRBJ1-2
D: NA
V: TRBV30
length: 15
DNA: TGTGCCTGGAGTGGGGTTTTGAGGGAAAACTATGGCTACACCTTC
CDR3: CAWSGVLRENYGYTF

size: NA
J: TRBJ1-5
D: TRBD1
V: TRBV4-3
length: 15
DNA: TGCGCCAGCAGCCAAGATGGACAGGGTGATCAGCCCCAGCATTTT
CDR3: CASSQDGQGDQPQHF

size: few
J: TRBJ1-1
D: TRBD1
V: TRBV5-1
length: 16
DNA: TGCGCCAGCAGCGGAAGGATACAGGGGGCTTACACTGAAGCTTTCTTT
CDR3: CASSGRIQGAYTEAFF

size: medium-sized
J: TRBJ2-7
D: TRBD1
V: TRBV19
length: 17
DNA: TGTGCCAGTAGTACCTCCCAATCTTGGACAGGTCCCCACGAGCAGTACTTC
CDR3: CASSTSQSWTGPHEQYF

size: NA
J: TRBJ2-5
D: NA
V: TRBV6-5
length: 13
DNA: TGTGCCAGCAGACCGGACAGTACAGAGACCCAGTACTTC
CDR3: CASRPDSTETQYF

size: NA
J: TRBJ1-2
D: TRBD1
V: TRBV27
length: 17
DNA: TGTGCCAGCAAGCCCCCGGGACAGGGGTCCCTTAACTATGGCTACACCTTC
CDR3: CASKPPGQGSLNYGYTF

size: NA
J: TRBJ2-5
D: NA
V: TRBV5-4
length: 15
DNA: TGTGCCAGCAGTTCCATAGGGGCTATACAAGAGACCCAGTACTTC
CDR3: CASSSIGAIQETQYF

size: NA
J: TRBJ2-3
D: TRBD1
V: TRBV7-2
length: 15
DNA: TGTGCCAGCAGATTACAGGGGGGAAGCACAGATACGCAGTATTTT
CDR3: CASRLQGGSTDTQYF

size: NA
J: TRBJ1-1
D: NA
V: TRBV7-8
length: 14
DNA: TGTGCCAGCAGCTTCGATCAGAGGAACACTGAAGCTTTCTTT
CDR3: CASSFDQRNTEAFF

size: few
J: TRBJ2-2
D: TRBD2
V: TRBV6-5
length: 16
DNA: TGTGCCAGCAGTTGGGCTAGCGGGGCGAACACCGGGGAGCTGTTTTTT
CDR3: CASSWASGANTGELFF

size: few
J: TRBJ2-1
D: TRBD2
V: TRBV14
length: 16
DNA: TGTGCCAGCAGCCTCATGGCGGGGGATTTTTACAATGAGCAGTTCTTC
CDR3: CASSLMAGDFYNEQFF

size: NA
J: TRBJ1-1
D: NA
V: TRBV15
length: 13
DNA: TGTGCCACCAGCAGAGACCAGGCCACTGAAGCTTTCTTT
CDR3: CATSRDQATEAFF

size: NA
J: TRBJ2-7
D: TRBD2
V: TRBV28
length: 16
DNA: TGTGCCAGCAGTTCGCCCCCTAGCGGAGGGGCCTACGAGCAGTACTTC
CDR3: CASSSPPSGGAYEQYF

size: few
J: TRBJ2-3
D: NA
V: TRBV4-1
length: 15
DNA: TGCGCCAGCAGCCAAGTTCAACGGAGCACAGATACGCAGTATTTT
CDR3: CASSQVQRSTDTQYF

size: NA
J: TRBJ2-6
D: TRBD1
V: TRBV30
length: 18
DNA: TGTGCCTCGTCTCCTGACAGGGGGGGACTCTCTGGGGCCAACGTCCTGACTTTC
CDR3: CASSPDRGGLSGANVLTF

size: NA
J: TRBJ1-5
D: NA
V: TRBV2
length: 16
DNA: TGTGCCAGCACTTTCTGGGGTGGGGGACCTGGGCAGCCCCAGCATTTT
CDR3: CASTFWGGGPGQPQHF

size: NA
J: TRBJ2-3
D: TRBD1
V: TRBV10-2
length: 16
DNA: TGCGCCAGCAGTGAGTCGGGACAGGGGGGAACAGATACGCAGTATTTT
CDR3: CASSESGQGGTDTQYF

size: NA
J: TRBJ2-7
D: TRBD1
V: TRBV7-6
length: 14
DNA: TGTGCCAGCAGCTTTGAGGACAGGGGGCACGAGCAGTACTTC
CDR3: CASSFEDRGHEQYF

size: NA
J: TRBJ2-5
D: TRBD2
V: TRBV28
length: 15
DNA: TGTGCCAGCAGTCTCCTAGCGGGCACACAAGAGACCCAGTACTTC
CDR3: CASSLLAGTQETQYF

size: few
J: TRBJ2-1
D: NA
V: TRBV15
length: 13
DNA: TGTGCCACCAGCAGAGACTCCTACAATGAGCAGTTCTTC
CDR3: CATSRDSYNEQFF

size: few
J: TRBJ2-3
D: TRBD1
V: TRBV4-3
length: 16
DNA: TGCGCCAGCAGCCCAGGACAGGGGGCGCGGCCAGATACGCAGTATTTT
CDR3: CASSPGQGARPDTQYF

size: NA
J: TRBJ2-1
D: NA
V: TRBV4-3
length: 14
DNA: TGCGCCAGCAGCCAAGTATCCCGATACAATGAGCAGTTCTTC
CDR3: CASSQVSRYNEQFF

size: NA
J: TRBJ2-7
D: NA
V: TRBV6-6
length: 14
DNA: TGTGCCAGCACCTTAGCGGAGGGAGCCTACGAGCAGTACTTC
CDR3: CASTLAEGAYEQYF

size: NA
J: TRBJ1-1
D: TRBD1
V: TRBV7-2
length: 19
DNA: TGTGCCAGCAGCTTTGCCCTCGGGACAGGAGGTGGGTTAGGCACTGAAGCTTTCTTT
CDR3: CASSFALGTGGGLGTEAFF

size: NA
J: TRBJ2-1
D: NA
V: TRBV29-1
length: 12
DNA: TGCAGCGTTTGGAAGGATGACGGCGAGCAGTTCTTC
CDR3: CSVWKDDGEQFF

size: NA
J: TRBJ2-1
D: TRBD1
V: TRBV11-2
length: 14
DNA: TGTGCCAGCAGCAACCTTGCAGGGGGCTATGAGCAGTTCTTC
CDR3: CASSNLAGGYEQFF

size: NA
J: TRBJ2-5
D: TRBD1
V: TRBV7-2
length: 15
DNA: TGTGCCAGCACCTTCTTCGACAGGGCAGGCGAGACCCAGTACTTC
CDR3: CASTFFDRAGETQYF

size: NA
J: TRBJ1-1
D: NA
V: TRBV6-6
length: 12
DNA: TGTGCCAGCGGTTTGAGGGACACTGAAGCTTTCTTT
CDR3: CASGLRDTEAFF